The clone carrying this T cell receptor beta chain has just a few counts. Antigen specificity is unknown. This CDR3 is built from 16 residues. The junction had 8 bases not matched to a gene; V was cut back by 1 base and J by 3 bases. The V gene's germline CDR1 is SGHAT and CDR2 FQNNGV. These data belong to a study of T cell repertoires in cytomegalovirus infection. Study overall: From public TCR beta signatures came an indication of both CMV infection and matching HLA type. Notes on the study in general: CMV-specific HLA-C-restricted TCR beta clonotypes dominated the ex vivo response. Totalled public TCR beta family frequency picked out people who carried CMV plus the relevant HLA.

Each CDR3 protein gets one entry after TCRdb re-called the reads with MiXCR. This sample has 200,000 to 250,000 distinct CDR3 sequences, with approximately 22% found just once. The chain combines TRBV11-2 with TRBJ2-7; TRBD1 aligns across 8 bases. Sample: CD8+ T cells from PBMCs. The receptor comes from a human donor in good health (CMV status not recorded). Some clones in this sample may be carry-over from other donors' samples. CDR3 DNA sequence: TGTGCCAGCAGCTTAGCAACGTCCGGGACAGGCTACGAGCAGTACTTC. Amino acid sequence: CASSLATSGTGYEQYF.